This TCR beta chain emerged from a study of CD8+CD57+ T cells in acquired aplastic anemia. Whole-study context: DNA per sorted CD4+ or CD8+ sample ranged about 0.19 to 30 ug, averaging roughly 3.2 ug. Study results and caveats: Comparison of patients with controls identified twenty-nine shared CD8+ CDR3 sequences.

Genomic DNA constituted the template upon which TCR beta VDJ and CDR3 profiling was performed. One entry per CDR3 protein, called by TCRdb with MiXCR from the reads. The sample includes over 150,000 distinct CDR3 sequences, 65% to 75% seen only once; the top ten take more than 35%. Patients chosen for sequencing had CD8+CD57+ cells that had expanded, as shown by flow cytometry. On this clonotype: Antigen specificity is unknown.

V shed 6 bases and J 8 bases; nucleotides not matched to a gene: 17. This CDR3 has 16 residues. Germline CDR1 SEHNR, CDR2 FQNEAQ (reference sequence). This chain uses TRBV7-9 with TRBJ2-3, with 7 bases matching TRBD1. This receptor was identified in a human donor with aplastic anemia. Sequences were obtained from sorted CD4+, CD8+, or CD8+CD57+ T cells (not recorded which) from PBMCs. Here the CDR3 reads CASRSTGTALVGTQYF. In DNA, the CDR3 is TGTGCCAGCAGGTCTACCGGGACAGCCCTTGTGGGTACGCAGTATTTT.